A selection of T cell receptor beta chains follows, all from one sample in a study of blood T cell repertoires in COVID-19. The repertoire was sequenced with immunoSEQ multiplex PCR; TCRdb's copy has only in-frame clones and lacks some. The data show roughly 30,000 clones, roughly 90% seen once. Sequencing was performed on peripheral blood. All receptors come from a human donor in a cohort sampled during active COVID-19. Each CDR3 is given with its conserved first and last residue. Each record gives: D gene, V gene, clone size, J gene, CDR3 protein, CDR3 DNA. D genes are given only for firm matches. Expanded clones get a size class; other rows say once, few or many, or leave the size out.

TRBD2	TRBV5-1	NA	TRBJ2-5	CASSAWQAGGVVKTQYF	TGCGCCAGCAGCGCCTGGCAAGCGGGGGGGGTTGTAAAGACCCAGTACTTC
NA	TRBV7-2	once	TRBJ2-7	CASSLVPEAYEQYF	TGTGCCAGCAGCTTAGTCCCCGAGGCCTACGAGCAGTACTTC
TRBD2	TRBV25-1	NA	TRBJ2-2	CASSLAGANTGELFF	TGTGCCAGCAGCCTAGCGGGGGCGAACACCGGGGAGCTGTTTTTT
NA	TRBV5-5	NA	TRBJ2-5	CASSLEWGTQETQYF	TGTGCCAGCAGCTTGGAGTGGGGCACTCAAGAGACCCAGTACTTC
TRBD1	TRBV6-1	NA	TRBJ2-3	CASSDLGQGHTDTQYF	TGTGCCAGCAGTGACCTTGGACAGGGGCACACAGATACGCAGTATTTT
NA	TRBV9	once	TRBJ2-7	CASSATGRTGEQYF	TGTGCCAGCAGCGCGACAGGACGAACGGGAGAGCAGTACTTC
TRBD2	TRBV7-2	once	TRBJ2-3	CASSLVGGSTDTQYF	TGTGCCAGCAGCTTAGTGGGGGGGAGCACAGATACGCAGTATTTT
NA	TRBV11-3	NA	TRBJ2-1	CASSPLGGSYNEQFF	TGTGCCAGCAGCCCCCTCGGGGGCTCCTACAATGAGCAGTTCTTC
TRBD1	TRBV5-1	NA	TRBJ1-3	CASSTTQGPGNTIYF	TGCGCCAGCAGCACTACACAGGGGCCCGGAAACACCATATATTTT
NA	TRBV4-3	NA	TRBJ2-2	CASSPLAVSPGELFF	TGCGCCAGCAGCCCCTTAGCCGTATCCCCCGGGGAGCTGTTTTTT
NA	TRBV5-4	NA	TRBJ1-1	CASSPGQNMNTEAFF	TGTGCCAGCAGCCCCGGACAGAACATGAACACTGAAGCTTTCTTT
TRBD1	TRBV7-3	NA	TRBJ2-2	CASSLPGTANTGELFF	TGTGCCAGCAGCCTCCCCGGGACAGCGAACACCGGGGAGCTGTTTTTT
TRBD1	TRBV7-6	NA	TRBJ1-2	CASSSRQGGYGYTF	TGTGCCAGCAGCAGCAGACAGGGCGGCTATGGCTACACCTTC
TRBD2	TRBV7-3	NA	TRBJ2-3	CASSARTSGGWDTQYF	TGTGCCAGCAGCGCCCGGACTAGCGGGGGGTGGGATACGCAGTATTTT
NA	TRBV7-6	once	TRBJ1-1	CASSPEVQNTEAFF	TGTGCCAGCAGCCCCGAAGTACAGAACACTGAAGCTTTCTTT
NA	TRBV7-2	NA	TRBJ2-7	CASSPRLTYEQYF	TGTGCCAGCAGCCCCAGGCTAACCTACGAGCAGTACTTC
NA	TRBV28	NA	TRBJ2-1	CASSPKGRLYNEQFF	TGTGCCAGCAGTCCCAAGGGGCGGCTATACAATGAGCAGTTCTTC
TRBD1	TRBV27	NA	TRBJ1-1	CASSKQGALSTEAFF	TGTGCCAGCAGTAAACAGGGGGCTCTGAGCACTGAAGCTTTCTTT
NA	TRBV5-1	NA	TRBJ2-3	CASSLVENTQYF	TGCGCCAGCAGCTTGGTGGAGAATACGCAGTATTTT
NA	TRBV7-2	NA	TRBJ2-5	CASSLEHLQETQYF	TGTGCCAGCAGCTTAGAACACCTTCAAGAGACCCAGTACTTC
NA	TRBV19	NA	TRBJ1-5	CAAGGSNQPQHF	TGTGCCGCCGGAGGAAGCAATCAGCCCCAGCATTTT
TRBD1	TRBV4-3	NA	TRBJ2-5	CASSRLTGEETQYF	TGCGCCAGCAGCCGGCTTACAGGGGAAGAGACCCAGTACTTC
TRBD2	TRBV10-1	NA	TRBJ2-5	CASSETSGGQETQYF	TGCGCCAGCAGTGAGACTAGCGGGGGCCAAGAGACCCAGTACTTC
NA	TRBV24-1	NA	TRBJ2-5	CATSDGDGTPQETQYF	TGTGCCACCAGTGATGGGGACGGGACACCACAAGAGACCCAGTACTTC
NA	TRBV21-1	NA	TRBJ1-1	CASSLPARDRNTEAFF	TGTGCCAGCAGCCTACCGGCCCGGGACAGGAACACTGAAGCTTTCTTT
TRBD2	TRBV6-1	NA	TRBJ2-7	CASSERYLAGGSSYEQYF	TGTGCCAGCAGTGAACGATATTTAGCGGGGGGGAGCTCCTACGAGCAGTACTTC
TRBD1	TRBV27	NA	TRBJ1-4	CASSLRWTGVREKLFF	TGTGCCAGCAGTTTACGCTGGACAGGGGTAAGGGAAAAACTGTTTTTT
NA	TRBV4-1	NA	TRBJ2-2	CASSQGGGANTGELFF	TGCGCCAGCAGCCAAGGAGGGGGTGCGAACACCGGGGAGCTGTTTTTT
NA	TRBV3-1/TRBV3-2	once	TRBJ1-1	CASTREGSKAFF	TGTGCCAGCACCCGGGAGGGGAGCAAAGCTTTCTTT
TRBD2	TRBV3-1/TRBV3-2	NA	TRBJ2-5	CASSQDPAGGAQYF	TGTGCCAGCAGCCAAGATCCAGCCGGGGGGGCCCAGTACTTC
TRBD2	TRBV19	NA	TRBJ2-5	CASSDKRGGQETQYF	TGTGCCAGTAGTGACAAGCGGGGGGGTCAAGAGACCCAGTACTTC
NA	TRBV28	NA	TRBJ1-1	CASRPRTDLNTEAFF	TGTGCCAGCAGACCCCGGACAGACCTCAACACTGAAGCTTTCTTT
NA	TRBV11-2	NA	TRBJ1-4	CASSLAQTAEKLFF	TGTGCCAGCAGCTTAGCCCAGACAGCTGAAAAACTGTTTTTT
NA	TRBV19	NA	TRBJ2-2	CASTLGRGQDTGELFF	TGTGCCAGTACCCTAGGGAGGGGACAGGACACCGGGGAGCTGTTTTTT
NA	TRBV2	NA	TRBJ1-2	CASRVEGGYGYTF	TGTGCCAGCAGAGTCGAAGGGGGCTATGGCTACACCTTC
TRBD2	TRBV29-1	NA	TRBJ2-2	CSGRLAGANTGELFF	TGCAGCGGCAGACTAGCGGGAGCCAACACCGGGGAGCTGTTTTTT
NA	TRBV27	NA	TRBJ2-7	CASSLRGYEQYF	TGTGCCAGCAGTTTACGAGGCTACGAGCAGTACTTC
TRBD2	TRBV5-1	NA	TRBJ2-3	CASSLRLSGGATDTQYF	TGCGCCAGCAGCTTGCGTTTAAGCGGGGGGGCCACAGATACGCAGTATTTT
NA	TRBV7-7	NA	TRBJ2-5	CASSLGGTNQETQYF	TGTGCTAGCAGCTTAGGAGGAACGAACCAAGAGACCCAGTACTTC
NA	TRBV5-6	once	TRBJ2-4	CASSLLRGDKNIQYF	TGTGCCAGCAGCCTACTCAGGGGGGACAAAAACATTCAGTACTTC
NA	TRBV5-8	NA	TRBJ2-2	CASCRTRNTGELFF	TGTGCCAGCTGTAGGACAAGGAACACCGGGGAGCTGTTTTTT
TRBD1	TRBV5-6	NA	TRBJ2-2	CASSLEGARYTGELFF	TGTGCCAGCAGCTTGGAGGGGGCGCGGTACACCGGGGAGCTGTTTTTT
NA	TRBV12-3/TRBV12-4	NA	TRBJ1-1	CASSFPLTEAFF	TGTGCCAGCAGTTTCCCCCTCACTGAAGCTTTCTTT
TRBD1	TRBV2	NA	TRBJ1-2	CASSGGTGIYGYTF	TGTGCCAGCAGTGGCGGGACAGGGATATATGGCTACACCTTC
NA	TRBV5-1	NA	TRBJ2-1	CASSFGLVDHNEQFF	TGCGCCAGCAGCTTCGGACTCGTTGACCACAATGAGCAGTTCTTC
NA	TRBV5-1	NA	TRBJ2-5	CASSPRGGVGETQYF	TGCGCCAGCAGCCCCCGGGGCGGGGTAGGGGAGACCCAGTACTTC
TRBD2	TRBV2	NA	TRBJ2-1	CASSVKPRGGSEQFF	TGTGCCAGCAGTGTTAAACCGCGGGGGGGCAGTGAGCAGTTCTTC
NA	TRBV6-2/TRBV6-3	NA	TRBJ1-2	CASSSFLGYTF	TGTGCCAGCAGTTCCTTTTTGGGCTACACCTTC
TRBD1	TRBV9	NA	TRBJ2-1	CASSPPQGAYNEQFF	TGTGCCAGCAGCCCGCCCCAGGGGGCTTACAATGAGCAGTTCTTC
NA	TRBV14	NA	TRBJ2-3	CASSQDRTGGRTDTQYF	TGTGCCAGCAGCCAAGATCGAACGGGGGGCCGCACAGATACGCAGTATTTT
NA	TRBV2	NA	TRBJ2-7	CASSGGYGSSYEQYF	TGTGCCAGCAGTGGGGGGTACGGGAGCTCCTACGAGCAGTACTTC
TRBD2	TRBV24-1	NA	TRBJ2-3	CATTLSGKRQDTQYF	TGTGCCACCACCCTTAGCGGGAAGAGACAAGATACGCAGTATTTT
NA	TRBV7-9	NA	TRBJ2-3	CASSLTGAGDTQYF	TGTGCCAGCAGCCTGACCGGCGCAGGGGATACGCAGTATTTT
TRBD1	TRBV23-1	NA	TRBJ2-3	CASSLGQSEVSTDTQYF	TGCGCCAGCAGCCTGGGACAGTCCGAAGTTAGCACAGATACGCAGTATTTT
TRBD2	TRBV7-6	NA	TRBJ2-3	CASSLGGGTSGSSTDTQYF	TGTGCCAGCAGCTTAGGGGGGGGTACTAGCGGATCTAGCACAGATACGCAGTATTTT